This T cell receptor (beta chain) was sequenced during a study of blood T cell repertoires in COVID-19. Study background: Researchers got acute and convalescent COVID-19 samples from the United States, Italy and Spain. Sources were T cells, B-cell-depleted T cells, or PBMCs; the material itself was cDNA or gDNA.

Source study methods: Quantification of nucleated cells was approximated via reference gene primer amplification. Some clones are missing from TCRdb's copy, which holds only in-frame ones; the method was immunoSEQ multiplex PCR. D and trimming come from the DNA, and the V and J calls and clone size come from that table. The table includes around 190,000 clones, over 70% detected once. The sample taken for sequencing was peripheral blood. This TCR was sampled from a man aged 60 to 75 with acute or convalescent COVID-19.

CDR3 region: CASSVRGTGTGELFF. The CDR3 DNA reads TGTGCCAGCAGCGTAAGGGGGACAGGGACCGGGGAGCTGTTTTTT. The V gene is TRBV9, the J gene TRBJ2-2; 9 bases map to TRBD1. V lost 1 base, J lost 5 bases, and 3 bases stayed unmatched. Germline loops: CDR1 SGDLS, CDR2 YYNGEE. This CDR3 is built from 15 residues.